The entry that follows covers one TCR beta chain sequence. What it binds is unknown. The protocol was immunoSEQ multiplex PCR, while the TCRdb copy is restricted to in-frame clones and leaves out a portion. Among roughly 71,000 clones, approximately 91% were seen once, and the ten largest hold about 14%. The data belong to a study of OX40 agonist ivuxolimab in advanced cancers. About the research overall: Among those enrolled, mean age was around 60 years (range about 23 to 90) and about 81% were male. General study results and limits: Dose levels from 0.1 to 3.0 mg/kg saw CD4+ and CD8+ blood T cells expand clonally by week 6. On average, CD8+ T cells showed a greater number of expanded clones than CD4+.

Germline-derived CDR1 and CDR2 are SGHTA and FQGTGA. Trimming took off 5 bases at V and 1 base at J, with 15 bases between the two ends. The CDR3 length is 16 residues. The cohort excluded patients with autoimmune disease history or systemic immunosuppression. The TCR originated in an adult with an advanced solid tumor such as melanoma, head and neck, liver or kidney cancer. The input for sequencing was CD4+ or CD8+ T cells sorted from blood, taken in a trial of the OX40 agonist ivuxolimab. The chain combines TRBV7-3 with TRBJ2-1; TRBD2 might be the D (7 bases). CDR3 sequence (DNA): TGTGCCAGCAGCCTAGGAGGGGGGGCGTCCTACAATGAGCAGTTCTTC. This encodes CASSLGGGASYNEQFF.